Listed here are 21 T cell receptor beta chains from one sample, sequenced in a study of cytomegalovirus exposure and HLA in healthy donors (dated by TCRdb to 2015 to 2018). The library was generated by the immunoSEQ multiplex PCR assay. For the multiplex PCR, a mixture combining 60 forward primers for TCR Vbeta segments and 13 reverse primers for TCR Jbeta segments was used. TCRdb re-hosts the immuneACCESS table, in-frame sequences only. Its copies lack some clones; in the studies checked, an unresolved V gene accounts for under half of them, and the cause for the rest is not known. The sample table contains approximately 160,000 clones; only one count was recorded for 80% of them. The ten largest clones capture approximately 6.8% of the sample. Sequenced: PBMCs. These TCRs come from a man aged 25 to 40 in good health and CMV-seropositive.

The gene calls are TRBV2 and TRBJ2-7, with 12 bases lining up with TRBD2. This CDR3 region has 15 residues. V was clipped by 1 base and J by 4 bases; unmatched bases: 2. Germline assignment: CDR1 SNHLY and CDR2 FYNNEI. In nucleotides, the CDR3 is TGTGCCAGCAGTGAAGTGACTAGCGGGAGTTACGAGCAGTACTTC. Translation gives CASSEVTSGSYEQYF.

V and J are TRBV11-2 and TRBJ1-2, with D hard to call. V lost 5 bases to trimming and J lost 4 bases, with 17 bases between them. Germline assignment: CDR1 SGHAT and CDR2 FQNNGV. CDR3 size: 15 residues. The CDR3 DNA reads TGTGCCAGCAGCCCTAAGGAGGCAGGCCCCTATGGCTACACCTTC. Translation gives CASSPKEAGPYGYTF.

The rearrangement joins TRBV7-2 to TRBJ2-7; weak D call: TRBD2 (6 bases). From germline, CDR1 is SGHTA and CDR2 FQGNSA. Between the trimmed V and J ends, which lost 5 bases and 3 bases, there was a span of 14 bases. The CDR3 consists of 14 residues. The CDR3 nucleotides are TGTGCCAGCAGCCAAGGGAGGCTCGGCTACGAGCAGTACTTC. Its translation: CASSQGRLGYEQYF.

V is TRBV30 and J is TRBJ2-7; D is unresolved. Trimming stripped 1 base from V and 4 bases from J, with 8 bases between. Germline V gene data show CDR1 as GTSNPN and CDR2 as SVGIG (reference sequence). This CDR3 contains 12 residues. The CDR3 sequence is CAWSGPSYEQYF. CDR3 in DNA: TGTGCCTGGAGTGGGCCGTCGTACGAGCAGTACTTC. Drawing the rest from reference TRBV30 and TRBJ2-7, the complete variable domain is SQTIHQWPATLVQPVGSPLSLECTVEGTSNPNLYWYRQAAGRGLQLLFYSVGIGQISSEVPQNLSASRPQDRQFILSSKKLLLSDSGFYLCAWSGPSYEQYFGPGTRLTVT.

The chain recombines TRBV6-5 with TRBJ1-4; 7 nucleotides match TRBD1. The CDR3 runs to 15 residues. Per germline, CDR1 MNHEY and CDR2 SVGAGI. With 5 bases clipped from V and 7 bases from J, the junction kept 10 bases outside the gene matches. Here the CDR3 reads CASSTGADGGEKLFF. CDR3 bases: TGTGCCAGCAGTACAGGGGCCGACGGGGGTGAAAAACTGTTTTTT.

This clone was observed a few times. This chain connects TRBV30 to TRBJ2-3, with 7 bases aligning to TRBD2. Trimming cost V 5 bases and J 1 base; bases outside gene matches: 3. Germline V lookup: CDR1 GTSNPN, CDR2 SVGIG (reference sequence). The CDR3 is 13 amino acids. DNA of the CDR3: TGTGCCTGGGGGGGAGGGGGCACAGATACGCAGTATTTT. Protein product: CAWGGGGTDTQYF.

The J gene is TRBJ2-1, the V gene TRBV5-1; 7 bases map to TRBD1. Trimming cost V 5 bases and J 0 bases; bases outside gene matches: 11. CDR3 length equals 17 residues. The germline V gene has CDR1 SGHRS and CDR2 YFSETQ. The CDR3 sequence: CASRPKGTASSYNEQFF. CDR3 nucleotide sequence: TGCGCCAGCAGACCGAAAGGGACAGCGAGCTCCTACAATGAGCAGTTCTTC.

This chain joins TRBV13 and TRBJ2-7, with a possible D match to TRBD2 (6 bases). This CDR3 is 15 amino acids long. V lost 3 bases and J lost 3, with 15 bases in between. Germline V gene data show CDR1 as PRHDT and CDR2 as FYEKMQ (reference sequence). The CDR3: CASSFKVGGLYEQYF. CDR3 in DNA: TGTGCCAGCAGCTTTAAGGTGGGGGGACTCTACGAGCAGTACTTC.

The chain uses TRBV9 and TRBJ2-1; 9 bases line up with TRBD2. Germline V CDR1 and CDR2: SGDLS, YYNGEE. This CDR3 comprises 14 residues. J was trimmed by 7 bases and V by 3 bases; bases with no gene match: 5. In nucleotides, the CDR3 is TGTGCCAGCAGCGCCCAGCGGGGGGATAATGAGCAGTTCTTC. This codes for CASSAQRGDNEQFF.

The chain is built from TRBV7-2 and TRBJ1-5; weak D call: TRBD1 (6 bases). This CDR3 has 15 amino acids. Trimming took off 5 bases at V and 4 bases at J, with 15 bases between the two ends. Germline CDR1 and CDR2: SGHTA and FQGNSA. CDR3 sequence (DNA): TGTGCCAGCAGCCCTGAGGACAGATGGAATCAGCCCCAGCATTTT. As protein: CASSPEDRWNQPQHF.

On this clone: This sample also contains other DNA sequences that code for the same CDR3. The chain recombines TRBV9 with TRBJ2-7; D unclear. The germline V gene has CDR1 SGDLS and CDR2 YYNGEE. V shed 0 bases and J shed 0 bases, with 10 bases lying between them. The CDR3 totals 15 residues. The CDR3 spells CASSVGSLSSYEQYF. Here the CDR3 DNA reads TGTGCCAGCAGCGTAGGAAGCTTGAGCTCCTACGAGCAGTACTTC.

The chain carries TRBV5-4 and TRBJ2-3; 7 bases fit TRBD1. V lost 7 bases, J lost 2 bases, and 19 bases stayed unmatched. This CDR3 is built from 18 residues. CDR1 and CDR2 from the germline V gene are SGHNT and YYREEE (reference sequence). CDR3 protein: CASHTQFGQVRDTDTQYF. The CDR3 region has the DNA TGTGCCAGCCACACCCAATTCGGACAGGTCAGGGACACAGATACGCAGTATTTT.

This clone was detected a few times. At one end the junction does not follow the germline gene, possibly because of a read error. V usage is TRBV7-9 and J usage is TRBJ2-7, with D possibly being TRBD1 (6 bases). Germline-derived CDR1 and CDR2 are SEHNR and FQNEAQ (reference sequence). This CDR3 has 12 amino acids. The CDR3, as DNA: TGTTCCAGCAGCTTAGCAGGGGTCGAGCAGTACTTC. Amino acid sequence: CSSSLAGVEQYF.

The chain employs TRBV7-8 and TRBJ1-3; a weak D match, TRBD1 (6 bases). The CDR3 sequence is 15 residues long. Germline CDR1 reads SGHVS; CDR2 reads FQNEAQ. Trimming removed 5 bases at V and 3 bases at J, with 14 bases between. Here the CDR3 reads CASSPVQGLGNTIYF. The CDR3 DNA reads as TGTGCCAGCAGCCCGGTGCAGGGGCTTGGAAACACCATATATTTT. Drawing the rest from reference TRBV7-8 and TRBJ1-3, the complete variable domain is GAGVSQSPRYKVAKRGQDVALRCDPISGHVSLFWYQQALGQGPEFLTYFQNEAQLDKSGLPSDRFFAERPEGSVSTLKIQRTQQEDSAVYLCASSPVQGLGNTIYFGEGSWLTVV.

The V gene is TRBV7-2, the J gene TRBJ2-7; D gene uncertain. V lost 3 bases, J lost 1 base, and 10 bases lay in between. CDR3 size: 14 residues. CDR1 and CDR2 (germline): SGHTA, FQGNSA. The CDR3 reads CASSFGSRSYEQYF. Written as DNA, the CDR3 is TGTGCCAGCAGCTTCGGTAGTCGGTCCTACGAGCAGTACTTC.

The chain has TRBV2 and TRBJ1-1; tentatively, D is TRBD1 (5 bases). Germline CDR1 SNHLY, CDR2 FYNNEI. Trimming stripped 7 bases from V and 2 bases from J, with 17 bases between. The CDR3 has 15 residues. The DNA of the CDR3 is TGTGCCAGCACCACCACAGGCAGTCTAAACACTGAAGCTTTCTTT. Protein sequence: CASTTTGSLNTEAFF.

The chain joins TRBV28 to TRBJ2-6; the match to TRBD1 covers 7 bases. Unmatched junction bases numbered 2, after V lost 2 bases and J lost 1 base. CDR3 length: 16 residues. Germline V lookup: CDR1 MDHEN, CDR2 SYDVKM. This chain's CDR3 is CASSLRGRSGANVLTF. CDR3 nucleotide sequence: TGTGCCAGCAGTTTAAGGGGGCGATCTGGGGCCAACGTCCTGACTTTC.

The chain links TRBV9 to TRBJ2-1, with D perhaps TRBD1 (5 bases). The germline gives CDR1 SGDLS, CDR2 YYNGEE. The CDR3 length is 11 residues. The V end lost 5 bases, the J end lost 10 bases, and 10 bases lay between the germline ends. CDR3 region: CASSPAGEQFF. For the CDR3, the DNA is TGTGCCAGCAGTCCAGCAGGGGAGCAGTTCTTC.

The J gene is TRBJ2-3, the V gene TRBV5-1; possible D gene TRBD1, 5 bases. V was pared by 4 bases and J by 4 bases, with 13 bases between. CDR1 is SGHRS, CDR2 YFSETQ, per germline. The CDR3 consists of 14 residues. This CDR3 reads CASSPSGPPDTQYF. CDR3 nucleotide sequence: TGCGCCAGCAGCCCTTCAGGGCCGCCAGATACGCAGTATTTT.

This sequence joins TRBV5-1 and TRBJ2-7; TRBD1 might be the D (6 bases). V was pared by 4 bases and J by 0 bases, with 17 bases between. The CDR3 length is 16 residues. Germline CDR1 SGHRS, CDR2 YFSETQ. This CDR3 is CASSPLGDKSSYEQYF. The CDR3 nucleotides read TGCGCCAGCAGCCCATTGGGGGACAAGAGCTCCTACGAGCAGTACTTC.

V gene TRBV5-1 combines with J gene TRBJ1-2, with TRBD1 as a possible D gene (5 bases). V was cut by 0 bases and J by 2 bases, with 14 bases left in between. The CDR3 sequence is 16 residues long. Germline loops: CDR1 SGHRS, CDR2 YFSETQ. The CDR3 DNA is TGCGCCAGCAGCTTGGATAGGGGTACGGCCAACTATGGCTACACCTTC. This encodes CASSLDRGTANYGYTF.